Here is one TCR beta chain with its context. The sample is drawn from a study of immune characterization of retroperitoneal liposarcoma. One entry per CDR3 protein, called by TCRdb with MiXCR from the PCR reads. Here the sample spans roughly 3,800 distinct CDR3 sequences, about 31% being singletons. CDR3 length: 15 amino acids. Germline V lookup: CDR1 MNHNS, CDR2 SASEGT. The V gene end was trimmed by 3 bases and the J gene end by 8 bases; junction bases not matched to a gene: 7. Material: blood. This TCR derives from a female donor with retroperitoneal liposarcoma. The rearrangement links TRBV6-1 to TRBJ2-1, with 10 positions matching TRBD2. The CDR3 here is CASSDKRGGGDEQFF. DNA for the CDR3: TGTGCCAGCAGTGATAAGCGGGGGGGCGGGGATGAGCAGTTCTTC.